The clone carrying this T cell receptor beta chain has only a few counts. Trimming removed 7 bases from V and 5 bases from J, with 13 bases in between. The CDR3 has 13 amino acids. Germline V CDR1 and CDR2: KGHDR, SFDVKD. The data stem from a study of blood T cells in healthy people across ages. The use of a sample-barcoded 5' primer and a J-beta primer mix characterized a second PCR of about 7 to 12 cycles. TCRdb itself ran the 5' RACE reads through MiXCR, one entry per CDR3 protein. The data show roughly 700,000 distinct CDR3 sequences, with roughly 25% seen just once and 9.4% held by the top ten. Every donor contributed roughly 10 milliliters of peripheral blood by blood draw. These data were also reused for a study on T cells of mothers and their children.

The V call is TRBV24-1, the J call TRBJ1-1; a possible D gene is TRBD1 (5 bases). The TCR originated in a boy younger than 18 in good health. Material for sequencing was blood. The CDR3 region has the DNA TGTGCCACCAGCCAGGGTACGGGGACTGAAGCTTTCTTT. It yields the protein CATSQGTGTEAFF.